Below, 14 T cell receptor beta chains from the same sample are listed, as sequenced in a study of cytomegalovirus exposure and HLA in healthy donors. A multiplex PCR was run with 60 Vbeta primers and 13 Jbeta primers. Sequenced by immunoSEQ multiplex PCR; TCRdb stores in-frame clones only, minus some. In the table there are around 120,000 clones, around 74% of which are singletons. Sequenced material: PBMCs. The source is a man aged 60 to 75 in good health and CMV-seropositive.

V usage is TRBV30 and J usage is TRBJ1-2; no definite D call. Germline loops: CDR1 GTSNPN, CDR2 SVGIG (reference sequence). The CDR3 totals 12 residues. Trimming shortened V by 0 bases and J by 5 bases, and 7 bases separated the two germline ends. The CDR3 region has the DNA TGTGCCTGGAGTGTAAATCGGTATGGCTACACCTTC. Translated, it gives CAWSVNRYGYTF.

The genes are TRBV19 and TRBJ1-1; D gene ambiguous. There are 17 residues in the CDR3. Germline CDR1 is LNHDA and CDR2 is SQIVND (reference sequence). The V end was cut by 6 bases, the J end by 3 bases, with 23 bases between. CDR3 amino acids: CASSLMIGLELYTEAFF. Written as DNA, the CDR3 is TGTGCCAGTAGCCTAATGATAGGCCTAGAGCTTTACACTGAAGCTTTCTTT.

This rearrangement joins TRBV5-4 to TRBJ2-1, with TRBD2 matching over 11 bases. The junction had 4 bases not matched to a gene; V was cut back by 4 bases and J by 4 bases. The V gene's germline CDR1 is SGHNT and CDR2 YYREEE (reference sequence). The CDR3 has 15 residues. The CDR3 DNA reads as TGTGCCAGCAGCCCACTAGCGGGAGCATACAATGAGCAGTTCTTC. Its protein product is CASSPLAGAYNEQFF. The variable domain in full, completed from reference TRBV5-4 and TRBJ2-1, reads ETGVTQSPTHLIKTRGQQVTLRCSSQSGHNTVSWYQQALGQGPQFIFQYYREEENGRGNFPPRFSGLQFPNYSSELNVNALELDDSALYLCASSPLAGAYNEQFFGPGTRLTVL.

The rearrangement links TRBV19 to TRBJ1-4; 8 bases fit TRBD1. Germline V gives CDR1 LNHDA, CDR2 SQIVND (reference sequence). The length of the CDR3 is 13 residues. The trim removed 6 bases at V and 5 bases at J, leaving 2 bases unmatched. CDR3 nucleotides: TGTGCCAGTAGCCGGACAGGGAATGAAAAACTGTTTTTT. As protein: CASSRTGNEKLFF.

J is TRBJ2-5 and V is TRBV5-4, with 8 bases that match TRBD1. The length of the CDR3 is 14 residues. The germline CDR1 and CDR2 sequences are SGHNT and YYREEE (reference sequence). With 4 bases clipped from V and 2 bases from J, the junction kept 4 bases outside the gene matches. The CDR3: CASSTTGAQETQYF. The CDR3 DNA reads TGTGCCAGCAGCACGACAGGGGCACAAGAGACCCAGTACTTC. Filled out from reference TRBV5-4 and TRBJ2-5, the complete variable domain reads ETGVTQSPTHLIKTRGQQVTLRCSSQSGHNTVSWYQQALGQGPQFIFQYYREEENGRGNFPPRFSGLQFPNYSSELNVNALELDDSALYLCASSTTGAQETQYFGPGTRLLVL.

V is TRBV2 and J is TRBJ2-3; 8 nucleotides agree with TRBD1. After removal of 8 bases from V and 5 bases from J, the junction contained 9 bases not matched to a gene. Looked up from germline, CDR1 is SNHLY and CDR2 is FYNNEI. This CDR3 has 14 residues. The CDR3 spells CASGLQGAEDTQYF. The CDR3 DNA sequence: TGTGCCAGCGGACTCCAGGGGGCAGAAGATACGCAGTATTTT. The variable domain in full, with the rest retrieved from reference TRBV2 and TRBJ2-3, is EPEVTQTPSHQVTQMGQEVILRCVPISNHLYFYWYRQILGQKVEFLVSFYNNEISEKSEIFDDQFSVERPDGSNFTLKIRSTKLEDSAMYFCASGLQGAEDTQYFGPGTRLTVL.

The chain has TRBV6-5 and TRBJ2-6, with no clear D. This CDR3 comprises 13 residues. V gave up 7 bases and J gave up 2 bases, with 6 bases separating them. Per germline, CDR1 MNHEY and CDR2 SVGAGI. The CDR3 coding sequence is TGTGCCAGCACCTACCCTGGGGCCAACGTCCTGACTTTC. This sequence encodes CASTYPGANVLTF.

This clone was detected only once. This sample includes further DNA sequences coding for the same CDR3. The chain links TRBV9 to TRBJ1-3, with a weak D call TRBD1 (5 bases). Germline V gene lookup returns CDR1 SGDLS and CDR2 YYNGEE. The ends were cut back, 0 bases at V and 0 bases at J, with 7 bases in the middle. CDR3 length equals 15 residues. The DNA of the CDR3 is TGTGCCAGCAGCGTAGGACAGAGCTCTGGAAACACCATATATTTT. This sequence encodes CASSVGQSSGNTIYF.

This clone was recorded once. The V call is TRBV7-8, the J call TRBJ1-1, with 8 bases that match TRBD1. Germline values: CDR1 SGHVS, CDR2 FQNEAQ. The length of the CDR3 is 14 residues. The trim removed 5 bases at V and 3 bases at J, leaving 5 bases unmatched. CDR3 nucleotide sequence: TGTGCCAGCAGCCAGGACAGGGAGTACACTGAAGCTTTCTTT. Protein sequence: CASSQDREYTEAFF.

The chain employs TRBV5-1 and TRBJ2-2; TRBD1 might be the D (6 bases). From germline, CDR1 is SGHRS and CDR2 YFSETQ. V was shortened by 3 bases and J by 0 bases, with 9 bases between the two germline ends. CDR3 size: 15 residues. The CDR3 DNA reads TGCGCCAGCAGCTGGGGGACATCGAACACCGGGGAGCTGTTTTTT. It codes for CASSWGTSNTGELFF.

This rearrangement joins TRBV10-3 to TRBJ2-1; possibly TRBD1 for D (5 bases). V was clipped by 6 bases and J by 4 bases, with 7 bases between them. Germline loops: CDR1 ENHRY, CDR2 SYGVKD. The CDR3 loop spans 12 amino acids. The CDR3 DNA reads TGTGCCATCAGCGGACATTACAATGAGCAGTTCTTC. Translation: CAISGHYNEQFF.

The chain links TRBV5-4 to TRBJ1-1; maybe TRBD1 (5 bases). The germline gives CDR1 SGHNT, CDR2 YYREEE (reference sequence). The ends were cut back, 0 bases at V and 3 bases at J, with 15 bases in the middle. The CDR3 loop spans 16 amino acids. The CDR3 sequence is CASSLGTGRGDTEAFF. CDR3 nucleotides: TGTGCCAGCAGCTTGGGGACCGGGAGGGGTGACACTGAAGCTTTCTTT.

J is TRBJ2-7 and V is TRBV10-3, with D possibly TRBD2 on 6 matching bases. V was cut by 0 bases and J by 0 bases, with 6 bases left in between. This CDR3 spans 14 amino acids. Germline assignment: CDR1 ENHRY and CDR2 SYGVKD. CDR3 sequence: CAISESDYSYEQYF. CDR3 coding DNA: TGTGCCATCAGTGAGTCGGACTACTCCTACGAGCAGTACTTC.

The chain is built from TRBV2 and TRBJ2-2; D perhaps matches TRBD2 (5 bases). This CDR3 has 15 residues. Looked up from germline, CDR1 is SNHLY and CDR2 is FYNNEI. Deletions cut 7 bases from V and 2 bases from J, with 14 bases between. The CDR3 here is CASKNPSRNTGELFF. The CDR3 region has the DNA TGTGCCAGCAAGAACCCTAGCCGTAACACCGGGGAGCTGTTTTTT.